Below are 6 T cell receptor beta chains sequenced from a single sample in a study of Graves' ophthalmopathy and Graves' hyperthyroidism. Amplified material comprised TCR beta CDR3 regions derived from RNA transcripts. The first round was an RT-PCR with HTBI primers, and the second round was a multiplex PCR. TCRdb re-analysed the multiplex PCR reads in MiXCR, keeping a single row per CDR3 protein. The sample holds roughly 1.1 million distinct CDR3 sequences, 35% to 40% seen once. Specimen: peripheral blood or thyroid tissue (not recorded which). These receptor sequences come from an adult man with Graves' hyperthyroidism.

The DNA for the CDR3 is TGTGCCAGCAGTGATCGGGTGAATCAGCCCCAGTACTTC. Encoded protein: CASSDRVNQPQYF. The chain carries TRBV2 and TRBJ2-5; D uncertain. Trimming shortened V by 3 bases and J by 9 bases, and 14 bases separated the two germline ends. Germline loops: CDR1 SNHLY, CDR2 FYNNEI. There are 13 residues in the CDR3.

This clonotype was picked up many times. The rearrangement links TRBV19 to TRBJ1-1; 9 bases map to TRBD1. Germline CDR1 and CDR2: LNHDA and SQIVND (reference sequence). J was trimmed by 5 bases and V by 3 bases; bases with no gene match: 7. The CDR3 extends over 15 amino acids. The CDR3 DNA reads TGTGCCAGTAGTATGGCCGACAGGGGGTGGACTGAAGCTTTCTTT. Encoded protein: CASSMADRGWTEAFF. The full variable domain, rest sourced from reference TRBV19 and TRBJ1-1, is DGGITQSPKYLFRKEGQNVTLSCEQNLNHDAMYWYRQDPGQGLRLIYYSQIVNDFQKGDIAEGYSVSREKKESFPLTVTSAQKNPTAFYLCASSMADRGWTEAFFGQGTRLTVV.

This rearrangement joins TRBV7-9 to TRBJ1-6; 8 positions agree with TRBD1. This CDR3 spans 13 amino acids. Germline V gene lookup returns CDR1 SEHNR and CDR2 FQNEAQ (reference sequence). The V and J ends lost 3 bases and 10 bases, in that order; junction bases with no gene match: 2. The CDR3 nucleotides read TGTGCCAGCAGCTTCCGACAGGGGTCACCCCTCCACTTT. Residues: CASSFRQGSPLHF.

J is TRBJ1-2 and V is TRBV7-2, with 7 bases matching TRBD1. From germline, CDR1 is SGHTA and CDR2 FQGNSA. V shed 5 bases, J shed 8 bases, and the junction held 11 bases outside the gene matches. The CDR3 runs 14 residues. The CDR3 DNA follows: TGTGCCAGCAGCCAAGAAGGGACAGCGGGAGGCTACACCTTC. It specifies CASSQEGTAGGYTF.

This clonotype was counted a few times. The chain carries TRBV7-2 and TRBJ1-1, with D perhaps TRBD1 (5 bases). The germline V gene has CDR1 SGHTA and CDR2 FQGNSA. This CDR3 comprises 14 residues. Between the trimmed V and J ends, which lost 5 bases and 1 base, there was a span of 11 bases. DNA for the CDR3: TGTGCCAGCAGCGCACGAGGGGCGAACACTGAAGCTTTCTTT. Its translation is CASSARGANTEAFF.

This clonotype was observed a handful of times. V gene TRBV27 combines with J gene TRBJ1-4; no reliable D call. Germline CDR1 and CDR2: MNHEY and SMNVEV (reference sequence). Trimming stripped 3 bases from V and 7 bases from J, with 12 bases between. CDR3 length: 14 amino acids. The CDR3, as DNA: TGTGCCAGCAGTTTTCCCAAAGCGGGTGAAAAACTGTTTTTT. Its translation: CASSFPKAGEKLFF.